This T cell receptor beta chain was identified during a study of PD-1 blockade in classical Hodgkin lymphoma. Patients all relapsed after autologous stem cell transplantation, and there was variation in brentuximab vedotin exposure. Profiled with immunoSEQ multiplex PCR; TCRdb holds only in-frame clones, not every one. The sample includes roughly 150,000 clones, nearly 80% of them seen just once. From germline, CDR1 is SGHTA and CDR2 FQGTGA. After removal of 2 bases from V and 5 bases from J, the junction contained 4 bases not matched to a gene. This CDR3 comprises 15 residues. Sample: peripheral blood mononuclear cells (PBMCs), taken before the second cycle of nivolumab. This TCR came from a human donor with classical Hodgkin lymphoma. The chain joins TRBV7-3 to TRBJ2-7; 12 positions agree with TRBD1. The CDR3 sequence is CASSLRGTGGNEQYF. Here the CDR3 DNA reads TGTGCCAGCAGCTTACGCGGGACAGGGGGCAACGAGCAGTACTTC. Using reference TRBV7-3 and TRBJ2-7 for the parts outside the CDR3, the full variable domain is GAGVSQTPSNKVTEKGKYVELRCDPISGHTALYWYRQSLGQGPEFLIYFQGTGAADDSGLPNDRFFAVRPEGSVSTLKIQRTERGDSAVYLCASSLRGTGGNEQYFGPGTRLTVT.